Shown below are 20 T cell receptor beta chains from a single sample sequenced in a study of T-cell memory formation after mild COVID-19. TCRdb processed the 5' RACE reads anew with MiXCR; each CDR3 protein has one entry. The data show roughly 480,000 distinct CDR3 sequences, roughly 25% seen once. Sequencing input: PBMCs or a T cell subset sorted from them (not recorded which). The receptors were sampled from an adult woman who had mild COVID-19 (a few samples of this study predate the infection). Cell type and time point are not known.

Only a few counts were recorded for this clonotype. The CDR3 DNA follows: TGTGCCAGCAGCTTAATGCTACAGGGCAATCAGCCCCAGCATTTT. This codes for CASSLMLQGNQPQHF. This chain links TRBV7-2 with TRBJ1-5, with a weak D call TRBD1 (5 bases). From germline, CDR1 is SGHTA and CDR2 FQGNSA. The V gene lost 2 bases and the J gene lost 2 bases, with 10 bases spanning the gap. The CDR3 consists of 15 residues.

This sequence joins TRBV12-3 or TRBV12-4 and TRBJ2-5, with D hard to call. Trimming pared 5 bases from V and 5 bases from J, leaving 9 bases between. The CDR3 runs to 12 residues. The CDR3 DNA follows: TGTGCCAGCAGTGCCTATGGGGAGACCCAGTACTTC. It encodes CASSAYGETQYF.

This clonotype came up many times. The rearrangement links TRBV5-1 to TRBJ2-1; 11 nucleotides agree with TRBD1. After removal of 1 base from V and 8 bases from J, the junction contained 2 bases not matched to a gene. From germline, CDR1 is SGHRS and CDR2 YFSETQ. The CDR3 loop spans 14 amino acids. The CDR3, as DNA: TGCGCCAGCAGCTTGAGGACAGGGGGCGATGAGCAGTTCTTC. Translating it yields CASSLRTGGDEQFF.

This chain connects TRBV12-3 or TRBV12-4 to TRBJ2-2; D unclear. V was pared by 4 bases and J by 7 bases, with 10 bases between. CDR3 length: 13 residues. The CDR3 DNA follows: TGTGCCAGCAGTTATCGGCAAATCGGGGAGCTGTTTTTT. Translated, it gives CASSYRQIGELFF.

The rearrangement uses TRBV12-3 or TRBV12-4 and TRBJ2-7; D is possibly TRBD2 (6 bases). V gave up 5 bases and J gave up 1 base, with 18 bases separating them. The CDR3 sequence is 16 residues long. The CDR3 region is CASSPSAGPISYEQYF. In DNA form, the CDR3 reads TGTGCCAGCAGTCCCTCGGCGGGACCCATTTCCTACGAGCAGTACTTC.

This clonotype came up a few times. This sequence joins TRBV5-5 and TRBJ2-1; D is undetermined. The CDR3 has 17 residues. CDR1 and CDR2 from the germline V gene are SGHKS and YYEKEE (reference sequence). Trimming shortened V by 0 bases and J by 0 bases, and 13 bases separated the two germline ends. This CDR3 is CASSLALVISSYNEQFF. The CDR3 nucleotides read TGTGCCAGCAGCTTGGCTCTTGTCATCAGCTCCTACAATGAGCAGTTCTTC.

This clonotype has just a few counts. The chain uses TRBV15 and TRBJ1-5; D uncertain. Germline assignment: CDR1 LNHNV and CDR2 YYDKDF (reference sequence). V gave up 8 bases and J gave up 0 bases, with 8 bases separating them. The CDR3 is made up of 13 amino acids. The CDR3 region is CATAGYSNQPQHF. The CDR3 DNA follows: TGTGCCACCGCGGGTTATAGCAATCAGCCCCAGCATTTT.

CDR3 region: CASTLGLAGVYEQYF. In DNA form, the CDR3 reads TGCGCCAGCACCCTGGGGCTAGCGGGTGTATACGAGCAGTACTTC. The gene calls are TRBV5-1 and TRBJ2-7; the match to TRBD2 covers 8 bases. CDR1 is SGHRS and CDR2 is YFSETQ in the germline V gene. The V gene end was trimmed by 6 bases and the J gene end by 4 bases; junction bases not matched to a gene: 12. The CDR3 runs to 15 residues.

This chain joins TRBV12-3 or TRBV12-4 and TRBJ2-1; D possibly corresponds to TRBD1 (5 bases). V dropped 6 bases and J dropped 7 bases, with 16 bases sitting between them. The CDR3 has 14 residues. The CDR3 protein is CASSQLGPENEQFF. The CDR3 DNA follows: TGTGCCAGCAGCCAGTTGGGGCCAGAGAATGAGCAGTTCTTC.

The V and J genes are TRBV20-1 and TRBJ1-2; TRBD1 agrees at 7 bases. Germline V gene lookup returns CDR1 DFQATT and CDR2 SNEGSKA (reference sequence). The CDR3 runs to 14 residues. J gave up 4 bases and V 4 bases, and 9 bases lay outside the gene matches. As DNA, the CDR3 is TGCAGTGCTACTGGGACAGATACTAGCTATGGCTACACCTTC. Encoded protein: CSATGTDTSYGYTF.

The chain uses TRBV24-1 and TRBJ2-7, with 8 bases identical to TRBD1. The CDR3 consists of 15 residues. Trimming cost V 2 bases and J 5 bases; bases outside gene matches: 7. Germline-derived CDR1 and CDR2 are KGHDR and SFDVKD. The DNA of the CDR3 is TGTGCCACCAGTGATTCCGGACAGGGTGCCAACGAGCAGTACTTC. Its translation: CATSDSGQGANEQYF.

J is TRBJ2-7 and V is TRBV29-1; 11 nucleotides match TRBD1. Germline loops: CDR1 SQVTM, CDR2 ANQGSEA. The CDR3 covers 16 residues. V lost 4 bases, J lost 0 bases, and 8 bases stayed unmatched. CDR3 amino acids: CSVVGTGGPDSYEQYF. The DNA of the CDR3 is TGCAGCGTTGTTGGGACAGGGGGACCCGACTCCTACGAGCAGTACTTC.

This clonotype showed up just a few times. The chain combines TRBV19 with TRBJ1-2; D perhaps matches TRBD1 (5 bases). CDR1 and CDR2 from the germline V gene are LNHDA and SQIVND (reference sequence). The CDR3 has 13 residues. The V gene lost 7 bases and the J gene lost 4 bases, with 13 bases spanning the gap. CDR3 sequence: CASNEGLAYGYTF. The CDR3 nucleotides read TGTGCCAGTAATGAGGGGCTCGCCTATGGCTACACCTTC.

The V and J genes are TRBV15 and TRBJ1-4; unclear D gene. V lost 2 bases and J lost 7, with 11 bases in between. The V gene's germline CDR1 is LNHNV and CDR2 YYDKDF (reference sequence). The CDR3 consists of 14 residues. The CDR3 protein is CATSRSESIEKLFF. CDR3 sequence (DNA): TGTGCCACCAGCAGAAGCGAGAGTATTGAAAAACTGTTTTTT. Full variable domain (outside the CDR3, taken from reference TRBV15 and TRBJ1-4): DAMVIQNPRYQVTQFGKPVTLSCSQTLNHNVMYWYQQKSSQAPKLLFHYYDKDFNNEADTPDNFQSRRPNTSFCFLDIRSPGLGDTAMYLCATSRSESIEKLFFGSGTQLSVL.

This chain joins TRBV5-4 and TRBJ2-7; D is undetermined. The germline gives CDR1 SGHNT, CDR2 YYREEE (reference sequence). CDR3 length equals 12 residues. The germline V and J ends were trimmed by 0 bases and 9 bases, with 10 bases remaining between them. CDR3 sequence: CASSLEVGVQYF. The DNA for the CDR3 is TGTGCCAGCAGCTTGGAGGTGGGTGTGCAGTACTTC. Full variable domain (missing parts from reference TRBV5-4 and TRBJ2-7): ETGVTQSPTHLIKTRGQQVTLRCSSQSGHNTVSWYQQALGQGPQFIFQYYREEENGRGNFPPRFSGLQFPNYSSELNVNALELDDSALYLCASSLEVGVQYFGPGTRLTVT.

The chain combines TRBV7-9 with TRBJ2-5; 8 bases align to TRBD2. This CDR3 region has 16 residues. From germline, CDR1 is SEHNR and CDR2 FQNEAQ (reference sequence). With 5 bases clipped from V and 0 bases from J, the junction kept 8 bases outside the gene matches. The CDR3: CASSPQLAENQETQYF. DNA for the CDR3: TGTGCCAGCAGCCCGCAACTAGCGGAGAACCAAGAGACCCAGTACTTC.

In DNA form, the CDR3 reads TGTGCCATCAGTGGACAGGATACAGATACGCAGTATTTT. Its translation: CAISGQDTDTQYF. The rearrangement joins TRBV10-3 to TRBJ2-3; the D gene is possibly TRBD1 (6 bases). This CDR3 is 13 amino acids long. Germline assignment: CDR1 ENHRY and CDR2 SYGVKD. V gave up 4 bases and J gave up 3 bases, with 8 bases separating them.

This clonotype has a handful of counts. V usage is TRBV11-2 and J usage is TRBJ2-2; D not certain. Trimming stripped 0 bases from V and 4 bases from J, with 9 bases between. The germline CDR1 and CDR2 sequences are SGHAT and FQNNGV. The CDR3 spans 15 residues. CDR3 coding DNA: TGTGCCAGCAGCTTAGATCTCTGGGTCACCGGGGAGCTGTTTTTT. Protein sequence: CASSLDLWVTGELFF. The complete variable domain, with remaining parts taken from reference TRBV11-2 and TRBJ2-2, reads EAGVAQSPRYKIIEKRQSVAFWCNPISGHATLYWYQQILGQGPKLLIQFQNNGVVDDSQLPKDRFSAERLKGVDSTLKIQPAKLEDSAVYLCASSLDLWVTGELFFGEGSRLTVL.

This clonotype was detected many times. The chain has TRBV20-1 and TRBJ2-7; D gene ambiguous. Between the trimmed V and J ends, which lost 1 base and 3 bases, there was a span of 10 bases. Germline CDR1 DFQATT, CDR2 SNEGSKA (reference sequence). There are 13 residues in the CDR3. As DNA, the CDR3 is TGCAGTGCTAGAGGGCAGCTAGACTACGAGCAGTACTTC. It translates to CSARGQLDYEQYF.

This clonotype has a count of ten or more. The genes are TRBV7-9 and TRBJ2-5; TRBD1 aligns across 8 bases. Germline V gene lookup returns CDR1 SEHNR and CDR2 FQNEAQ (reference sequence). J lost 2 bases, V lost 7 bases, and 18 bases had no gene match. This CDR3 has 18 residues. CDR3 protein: CASTRGPGTGAVQETQYF. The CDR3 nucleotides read TGTGCCAGCACCCGGGGACCGGGGACAGGAGCCGTACAAGAGACCCAGTACTTC.